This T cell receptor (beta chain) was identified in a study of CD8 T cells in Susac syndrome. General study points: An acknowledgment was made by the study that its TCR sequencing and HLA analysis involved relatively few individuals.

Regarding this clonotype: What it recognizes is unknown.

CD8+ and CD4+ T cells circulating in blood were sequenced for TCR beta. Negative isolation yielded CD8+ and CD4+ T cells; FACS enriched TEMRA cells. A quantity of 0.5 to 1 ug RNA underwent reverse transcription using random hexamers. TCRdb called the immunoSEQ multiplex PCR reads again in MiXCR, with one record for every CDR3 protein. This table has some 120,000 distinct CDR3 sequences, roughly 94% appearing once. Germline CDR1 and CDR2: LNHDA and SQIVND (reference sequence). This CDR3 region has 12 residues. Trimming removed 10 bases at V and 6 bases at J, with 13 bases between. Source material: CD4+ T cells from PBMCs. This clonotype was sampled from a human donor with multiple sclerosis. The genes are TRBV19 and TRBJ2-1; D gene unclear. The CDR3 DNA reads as TGTGCCACCTCGGTGCCGCTCAATGAGCAGTTCTTC. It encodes CATSVPLNEQFF.